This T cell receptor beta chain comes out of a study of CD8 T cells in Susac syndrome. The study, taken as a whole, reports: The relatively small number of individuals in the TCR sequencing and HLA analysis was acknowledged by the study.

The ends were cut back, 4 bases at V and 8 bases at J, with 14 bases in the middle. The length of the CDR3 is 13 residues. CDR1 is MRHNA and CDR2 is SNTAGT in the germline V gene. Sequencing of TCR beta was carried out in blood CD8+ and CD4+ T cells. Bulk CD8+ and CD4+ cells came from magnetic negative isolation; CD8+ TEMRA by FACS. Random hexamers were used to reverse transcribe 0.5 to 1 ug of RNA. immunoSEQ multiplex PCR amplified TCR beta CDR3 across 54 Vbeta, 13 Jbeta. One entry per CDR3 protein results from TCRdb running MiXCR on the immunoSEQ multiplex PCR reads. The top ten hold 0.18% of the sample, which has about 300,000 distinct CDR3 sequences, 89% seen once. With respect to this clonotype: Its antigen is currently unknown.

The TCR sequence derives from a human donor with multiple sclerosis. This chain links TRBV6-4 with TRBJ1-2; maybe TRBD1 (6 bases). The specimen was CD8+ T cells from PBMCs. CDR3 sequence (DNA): TGTGCCAGCAGTGCCTCCACAGGGAACGGCTACACCTTC. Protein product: CASSASTGNGYTF.